Here is one T cell receptor (beta chain) with its context. Other DNA sequences in this specimen translate into the identical CDR3. Repertoires were generated with immunoSEQ multiplex PCR, while TCRdb's copy carries only in-frame clones and drops some. The table includes 5,000 or so clones, roughly a tenth detected once. This sample is drawn from a study of tumour-infiltrating T cells in Burkitt lymphoma. Overall study context: Repertoire clonality predicted overall and progression-free survival.

This CDR3 is 15 amino acids long. CDR1 and CDR2 (germline): SGHRS, YFSETQ. V shed 3 bases and J 6 bases; nucleotides not matched to a gene: 8. The TCR originated in a human donor with diffuse large B-cell lymphoma. The gene calls are TRBV5-1 and TRBJ2-1, with 8 bases lining up with TRBD2. The specimen sequenced was tumor tissue. The CDR3 region is CASSYQRGNINEQFF. The CDR3 nucleotides read TGCGCCAGCAGCTACCAGCGGGGGAATATCAATGAGCAGTTCTTC.